In its sample, the clone carrying this T cell receptor (beta chain) was seen many times. The data are from a study of T cells of healthy individuals. One entry per CDR3 protein, called by TCRdb with MiXCR from the 5' RACE reads. Of about 41,000 distinct CDR3 sequences in the sample, approximately 4.5% were seen once. The length of the CDR3 is 13 residues. Germline-derived CDR1 and CDR2 are LNHDA and SQIVND (reference sequence). The trim removed 4 bases at V and 1 base at J, leaving 0 bases unmatched. This clonotype originated in a human donor in good health. V gene TRBV19 combines with J gene TRBJ2-5, with 7 bases fitting TRBD1. The CDR3 is CASSRTGQETQYF. DNA for the CDR3: TGTGCCAGTAGTAGGACAGGCCAAGAGACCCAGTACTTC.